Given below is one TCR beta chain in context. The antigen is unknown. The CDR3 spans 13 residues. The germline V gene has CDR1 MDHEN and CDR2 SYDVKM. Trimming removed 6 bases at V and 5 bases at J, with 13 bases between. The sample belongs to a study of cytomegalovirus exposure and HLA in healthy donors. Points from the study as a whole: Earlier analysis yielded a pattern in which most TCR beta V segments were productive about 90% or about 30% of the time. The investigators catalogued 150 to 200 TCR beta chains as cytomegalovirus-associated.

In the PCR, 60 Vbeta and 13 Jbeta primers were used. Sequencing used immunoSEQ multiplex PCR; TCRdb keeps in-frame clones, though not all of them. The sample has roughly 150,000 clones, about three quarters seen once; the top ten hold around 1.6%. Sample: PBMCs. This receptor was obtained from a woman aged 30 to 39 in good health and CMV-seronegative. This chain joins TRBV28 and TRBJ2-5; D is possibly TRBD1 (6 bases). The DNA for the CDR3 is TGTGCCAGCAGGGGGGCAGGGATGGAGACCCAGTACTTC. Translation: CASRGAGMETQYF.